Below are 9 T cell receptor beta chains sequenced from a single sample in a study of B cell selection in AIRE deficiency. Data came from immunoSEQ multiplex PCR; TCRdb stores just in-frame clones and leaves some out. Found here are tens of thousands of clones, around 90% of them singletons; the top ten hold roughly 1.4%. Regulatory T cells were sorted as CD4+CD25hiCD127low/negative cells. Sequenced material: CD4+CD25+ Tregs sorted from PBMCs. The receptors derive from a human donor in good health.

The gene calls are TRBV6-1 and TRBJ1-5; the D is unclear. The V end lost 4 bases, the J end lost 2 bases, and 12 bases lay between the germline ends. In germline, CDR1 is MNHNS, CDR2 SASEGT. This CDR3 is 15 amino acids long. The DNA for the CDR3 is TGTGCCAGCAGTGCCCAGCGGGTCCGCAATCAGCCCCAGCATTTT. Its translation: CASSAQRVRNQPQHF.

The chain employs TRBV29-1 and TRBJ1-1; the D is unclear. Trimming cost V 7 bases and J 4 bases, with 16 bases left between them. This CDR3 has 13 amino acids. Germline V lookup: CDR1 SQVTM, CDR2 ANQGSEA. The DNA for the CDR3 is TGCAGCGCTGTAAGGGCTAGCAGCACTGAAGCTTTCTTT. Protein product: CSAVRASSTEAFF.

The chain employs TRBV6-4 and TRBJ1-1; 7 nucleotides agree with TRBD1. Trimming cost V 6 bases and J 4 bases; bases outside gene matches: 8. The germline CDR1 and CDR2 sequences are MRHNA and SNTAGT. The CDR3 is made up of 14 amino acids. This CDR3 is CASSSEGGITEAFF. Written as DNA, the CDR3 is TGTGCCAGCAGCTCGGAAGGGGGCATCACTGAAGCTTTCTTT.

This sequence joins TRBV29-1 and TRBJ2-7; TRBD1 might be the D (6 bases). The CDR3 totals 11 residues. The germline CDR1 and CDR2 sequences are SQVTM and ANQGSEA. Trimming left V 6 bases short and J 3 bases short, with 9 bases between. CDR3 amino acids: CSVGGRYEQYF. The CDR3 nucleotides are TGCAGCGTAGGGGGACGCTACGAGCAGTACTTC.

This clone was seen just once. This chain links TRBV7-9 with TRBJ2-1, with D hard to call. Germline V lookup: CDR1 SEHNR, CDR2 FQNEAQ (reference sequence). The CDR3 contains 13 residues. Trimming removed 2 bases from V and 4 bases from J, with 6 bases in between. As DNA, the CDR3 is TGTGCCAGCAGCTTATCCCCGTACAATGAGCAGTTCTTC. Amino acids: CASSLSPYNEQFF.

V gene TRBV15 combines with J gene TRBJ1-2; TRBD1 matches at 9 bases. CDR3 length equals 13 residues. In germline, CDR1 is LNHNV, CDR2 YYDKDF (reference sequence). V shed 3 bases and J 8 bases; nucleotides not matched to a gene: 4. As DNA, the CDR3 is TGTGCCACCAGCAGGACAGGGGGGCTCGGCTACACCTTC. Its translation: CATSRTGGLGYTF.

This chain connects TRBV6-1 to TRBJ2-5; TRBD1 is a possible D gene (6 bases). The CDR3 totals 15 residues. The germline gives CDR1 MNHNS, CDR2 SASEGT. V was trimmed by 3 bases and J by 5 bases, leaving 16 bases between them. This CDR3 reads CASSDSLAGDETQYF. In DNA, the CDR3 is TGTGCCAGCAGTGATTCGTTGGCAGGGGATGAGACCCAGTACTTC.

The gene calls are TRBV18 and TRBJ1-2, with TRBD1 matching over 7 bases. The CDR3 extends over 15 amino acids. CDR1 and CDR2 (germline): KGHSH, LQKENI. The V segment lost 2 bases and the J segment 7 bases; nucleotides outside the gene matches: 10. CDR3 nucleotide sequence: TGTGCCAGCTCACCAAGCTACACAGGGGACTCTGGCTACACCTTC. Translating it yields CASSPSYTGDSGYTF. Together with reference TRBV18 and TRBJ1-2, the CDR3 gives the full variable domain: NAGVMQNPRHLVRRRGQEARLRCSPMKGHSHVYWYRQLPEEGLKFMVYLQKENIIDESGMPKERFSAEFPKEGPSILRIQQVVRGDSAAYFCASSPSYTGDSGYTFGSGTRLTVV.

The genes are TRBV9 and TRBJ2-5; perhaps TRBD2 as D (5 bases). Trimming removed 3 bases at V and 4 bases at J, with 13 bases between. The CDR3 consists of 14 residues. Germline loops: CDR1 SGDLS, CDR2 YYNGEE. CDR3 nucleotides: TGTGCCAGCAGCGCACGAAGTGGGAGAGAGACCCAGTACTTC. Translating it yields CASSARSGRETQYF.